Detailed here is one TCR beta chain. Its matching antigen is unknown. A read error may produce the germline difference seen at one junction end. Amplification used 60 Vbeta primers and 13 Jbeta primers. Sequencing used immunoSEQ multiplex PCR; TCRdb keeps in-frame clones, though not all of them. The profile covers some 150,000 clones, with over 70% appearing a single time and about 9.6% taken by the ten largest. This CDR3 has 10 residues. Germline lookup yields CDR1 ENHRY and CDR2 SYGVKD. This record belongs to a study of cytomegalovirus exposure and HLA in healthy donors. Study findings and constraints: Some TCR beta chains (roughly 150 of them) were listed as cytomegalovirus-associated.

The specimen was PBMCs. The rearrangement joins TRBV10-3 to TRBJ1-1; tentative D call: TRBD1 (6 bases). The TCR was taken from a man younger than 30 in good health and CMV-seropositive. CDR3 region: CAIFGTHILF. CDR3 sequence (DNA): TGTGCCATCTTTGGGACACACATCCTCTTT.